The entry that follows covers one T cell receptor (beta chain) sequence. The junction had 8 bases not matched to a gene; V was cut back by 3 bases and J by 6 bases. Germline CDR1 reads LNHDA; CDR2 reads SQIVND (reference sequence). The CDR3 is 15 amino acids. The source of the sample is a study of shared clonotypes between healthy human individuals. The table came from immunoSEQ multiplex PCR; TCRdb's copy has only in-frame clones and leaves some out. Among about 750,000 clones listed, about 92% were seen once. CD45RO-negative, CCR7-positively selected cells formed the naive CD8 fraction, excluding terminally differentiated effector memory CD45RA+ cells.

The chain uses TRBV19 and TRBJ2-1; 7 nucleotides align to TRBD2. Sequenced: naive CD8+ T cells sorted from blood. This receptor was identified in a man younger than 45 in good health. The DNA for the CDR3 is TGTGCCAGTAGTATCGGTGGTAGCGGGCGCAATGAGCAGTTCTTC. Residues: CASSIGGSGRNEQFF.